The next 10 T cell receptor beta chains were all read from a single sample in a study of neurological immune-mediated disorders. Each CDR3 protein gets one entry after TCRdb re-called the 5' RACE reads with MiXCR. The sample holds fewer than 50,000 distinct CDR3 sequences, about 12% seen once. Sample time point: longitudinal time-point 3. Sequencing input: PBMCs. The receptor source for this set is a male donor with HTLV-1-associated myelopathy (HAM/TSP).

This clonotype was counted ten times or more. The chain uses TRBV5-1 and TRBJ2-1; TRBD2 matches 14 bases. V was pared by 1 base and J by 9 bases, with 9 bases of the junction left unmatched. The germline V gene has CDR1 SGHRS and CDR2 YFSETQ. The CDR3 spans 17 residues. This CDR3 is CASSLLPGTSGGSEQFF. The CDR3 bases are TGCGCCAGCAGCTTGCTCCCCGGGACTAGCGGGGGCAGTGAGCAGTTCTTC.

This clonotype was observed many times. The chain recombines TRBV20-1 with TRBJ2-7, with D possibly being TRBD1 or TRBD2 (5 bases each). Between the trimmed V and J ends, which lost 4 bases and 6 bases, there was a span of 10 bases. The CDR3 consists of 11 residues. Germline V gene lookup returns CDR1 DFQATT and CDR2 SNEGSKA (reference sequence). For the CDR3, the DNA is TGCAGTGCTAAAAGAGGGGTCGAGCAGTACTTC. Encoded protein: CSAKRGVEQYF.

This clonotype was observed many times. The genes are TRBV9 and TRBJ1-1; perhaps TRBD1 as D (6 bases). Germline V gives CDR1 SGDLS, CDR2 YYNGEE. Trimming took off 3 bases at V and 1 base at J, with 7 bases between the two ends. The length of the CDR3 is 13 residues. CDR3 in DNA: TGTGCCAGCAGCGAGGGACAGAACACTGAAGCTTTCTTT. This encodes CASSEGQNTEAFF.

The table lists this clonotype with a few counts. CDR3 loop: CASSQDLLRSGANVLTF. In nucleotides, the CDR3 is TGTGCCAGCAGCCAAGATCTCCTCCGCTCTGGGGCCAACGTCCTGACTTTC. The V and J genes are TRBV4-2 and TRBJ2-6; D is undetermined. CDR1 is LGHNA, CDR2 YNFKEQ, per germline. The CDR3 loop spans 17 amino acids. V lost 0 bases to trimming and J lost 0 bases, with 9 bases between them.

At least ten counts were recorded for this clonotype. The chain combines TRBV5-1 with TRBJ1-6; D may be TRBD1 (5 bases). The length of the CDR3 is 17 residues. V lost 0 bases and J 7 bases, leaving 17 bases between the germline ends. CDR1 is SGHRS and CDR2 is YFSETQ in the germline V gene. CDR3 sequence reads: CASSLVQGLDTNSPLHF. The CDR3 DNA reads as TGCGCCAGCAGCTTGGTGCAGGGTTTGGATACAAATTCACCCCTCCACTTT.

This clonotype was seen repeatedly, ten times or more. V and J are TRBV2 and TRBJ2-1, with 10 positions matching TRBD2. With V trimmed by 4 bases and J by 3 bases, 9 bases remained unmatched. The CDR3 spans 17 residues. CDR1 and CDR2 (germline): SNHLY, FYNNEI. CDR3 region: CASSVTSGVGYYNEQFF. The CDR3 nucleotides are TGTGCCAGCAGTGTTACTAGCGGGGTGGGGTACTACAATGAGCAGTTCTTC.

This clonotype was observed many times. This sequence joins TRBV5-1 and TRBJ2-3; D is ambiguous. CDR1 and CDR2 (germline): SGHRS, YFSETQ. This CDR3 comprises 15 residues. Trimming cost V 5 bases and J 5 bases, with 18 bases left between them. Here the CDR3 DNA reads TGCGCCAGCAGACCCGCCCCGCTGGGAAAAGATACGCAGTATTTT. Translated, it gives CASRPAPLGKDTQYF. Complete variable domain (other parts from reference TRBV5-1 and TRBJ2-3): KAGVTQTPRYLIKTRGQQVTLSCSPISGHRSVSWYQQTPGQGLQFLFEYFSETQRNKGNFPGRFSGRQFSNSRSEMNVSTLELGDSALYLCASRPAPLGKDTQYFGPGTRLTVL.

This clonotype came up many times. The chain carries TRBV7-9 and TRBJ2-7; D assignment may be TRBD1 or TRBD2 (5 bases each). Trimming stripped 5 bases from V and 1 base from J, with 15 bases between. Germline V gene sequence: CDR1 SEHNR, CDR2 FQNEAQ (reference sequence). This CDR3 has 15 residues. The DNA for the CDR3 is TGTGCCAGCAGCACGACAAAGGGACCTTCCTACGAGCAGTACTTC. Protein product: CASSTTKGPSYEQYF.

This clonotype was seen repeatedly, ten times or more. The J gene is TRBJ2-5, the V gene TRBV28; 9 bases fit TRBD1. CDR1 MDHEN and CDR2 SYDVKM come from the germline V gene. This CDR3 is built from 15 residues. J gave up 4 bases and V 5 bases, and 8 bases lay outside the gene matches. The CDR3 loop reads CASSSIGTGPETQYF. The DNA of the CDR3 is TGTGCCAGCAGTAGCATCGGGACAGGGCCAGAGACCCAGTACTTC.

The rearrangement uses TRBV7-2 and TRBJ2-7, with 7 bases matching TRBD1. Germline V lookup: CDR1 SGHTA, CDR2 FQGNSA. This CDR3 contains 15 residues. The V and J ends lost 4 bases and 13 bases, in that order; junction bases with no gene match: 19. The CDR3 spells CASSSSRGQTKGTYF. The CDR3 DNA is TGTGCCAGCAGCTCCTCAAGGGGGCAGACGAAGGGCACTTACTTC.